This T cell receptor (beta chain) was identified in a study of cytomegalovirus exposure and HLA in healthy donors. Both 60 Vbeta primers and 13 Jbeta primers went into the PCR. Data came from immunoSEQ multiplex PCR; TCRdb stores just in-frame clones and leaves some out. The repertoire holds 40,000 or so clones, with 77% as singletons. Per the germline V gene, CDR1 is KGHSH and CDR2 is LQKENI. With 3 bases removed from V and 8 bases from J, the gap between germline ends came to 18 bases. CDR3 length equals 15 residues. The chain combines TRBV18 with TRBJ2-3; weak D call: TRBD2 (5 bases). The specimen was PBMCs. This clonotype was sampled from a man aged 30-40 years in good health and CMV-seronegative. DNA of the CDR3: TGTGCCAGCTCACCCTGGTCCAGCGGCTCCTTTACGCAGTATTTT. Translation: CASSPWSSGSFTQYF.